This T cell receptor (beta chain) was documented in a study of preoperative IRX-2 immunotherapy in early breast cancer (dated by TCRdb to the late 2010s). On this clone: Its antigen is currently not known. No base quality values were provided; no much bigger clone lies one nucleotide off.

From cysteine to phenylalanine, the CDR3 is 14 amino acids long. Only the CDR3 portion is preserved as DNA: 42 bases, with reading frame beginning at the first base. The germline V gene (reference sequence) specifies LNHNV as CDR1 and YYDKDF as CDR2. V sheds 0 bases and J sheds 4 bases, leaving 9 bases between their ends. The treatment or condition tag for this specimen amounts to: preoperative locoregional IRX-2 cytokine immunotherapy. The samples were obtained from a phase Ib study that tested preoperative, locoregional IRX-2 cytokine immunotherapy designed to prime immune responses. Before surgery, IRX-2 was given to the donors, who were patients with early-stage breast cancer. The library came from the immunoSEQ multiplex PCR assay. Held by TCRdb, this immuneACCESS table contains in-frame sequences only and omits some clones. Under half of the omission traces to an unresolved V gene where checked; the cause of the rest is unknown. In all, the sample holds some 5,100 clones, and over 60% of those were seen once. Around 10% of the sample is taken by the ten largest.

The chain couples TRBV15 to TRBJ1-1; the D gene cannot be resolved reliably. The TCR originated in a human donor with breast cancer. The input for sequencing was tumor tissue, taken before IRX-2 immunotherapy. The CDR3 loop reads CATSRDPGLTEAFF. The DNA sequence is TGTGCCACCAGCAGAGATCCCGGTCTCACTGAAGCTTTCTTT.